A single sample gave rise to the 26 T cell receptor beta chains below, sequenced in a study of blood T cell repertoires in COVID-19. Measured with immunoSEQ multiplex PCR; TCRdb has only the in-frame clones, and not every one. This table holds approximately 400,000 clones, around 87% found once. The sequencing input was PBMCs or T cells enriched from blood (not recorded which). The receptors here all came from a man under 40 who had recovered from COVID-19.

This chain links TRBV30 with TRBJ1-2; D possibly corresponds to TRBD1 (6 bases). Germline loops: CDR1 GTSNPN, CDR2 SVGIG (reference sequence). This CDR3 is built from 14 residues. Trimming cost V 0 bases and J 3 bases, with 11 bases left between them. Here the CDR3 DNA reads TGTGCCTGGAGTGTACAGGGCAGGGACTATGGCTACACCTTC. It specifies CAWSVQGRDYGYTF.

V gene TRBV9 combines with J gene TRBJ2-1; D is ambiguous. This CDR3 is 13 amino acids long. The germline V and J ends were trimmed by 0 bases and 10 bases, with 11 bases remaining between them. Germline loops: CDR1 SGDLS, CDR2 YYNGEE. The CDR3 loop is CASSVGGHGEQFF. The CDR3 DNA reads TGTGCCAGCAGCGTAGGAGGCCACGGGGAGCAGTTCTTC. Full variable domain (remainder filled in from reference TRBV9 and TRBJ2-1): DSGVTQTPKHLITATGQRVTLRCSPRSGDLSVYWYQQSLDQGLQFLIQYYNGEERAKGNILERFSAQQFPDLHSELNLSSLELGDSALYFCASSVGGHGEQFFGPGTRLTVL.

The gene calls are TRBV19 and TRBJ2-2; unclear D gene. The V gene lost 2 bases and the J gene lost 7 bases, with 14 bases spanning the gap. Germline CDR1 LNHDA, CDR2 SQIVND (reference sequence). The CDR3 has 15 residues. For the CDR3, the DNA is TGTGCCAGTAGTATATTGACACGTTCAAGCGGGGAGCTGTTTTTT. The encoded protein is CASSILTRSSGELFF.

The chain links TRBV2 to TRBJ2-2; 11 bases line up with TRBD1. CDR3 length: 17 amino acids. Trimming removed 4 bases from V and 3 bases from J; junction bases left unmatched: 7. Germline V gene sequence: CDR1 SNHLY, CDR2 FYNNEI. The CDR3 loop reads CASSALSGQGDTGELFF. Here the CDR3 DNA reads TGTGCCAGCAGTGCGTTGTCGGGACAGGGGGACACCGGGGAGCTGTTTTTT.

This chain connects TRBV27 to TRBJ1-5; possibly TRBD1 for D (6 bases). V was trimmed by 8 bases and J by 7 bases, leaving 18 bases between them. The CDR3 loop spans 14 amino acids. Germline V CDR1 and CDR2: MNHEY, SMNVEV (reference sequence). Written as DNA, the CDR3 is TGTGCCAGCTCTAGGGGGGGAGAAGGGCAGCCCCAGCATTTT. Amino acid sequence: CASSRGGEGQPQHF.

Of note for this clone: Other nucleotide sequences from this sample produce the same CDR3. The rearrangement links TRBV28 to TRBJ1-1; D ambiguous. Germline CDR1 reads MDHEN; CDR2 reads SYDVKM. The CDR3 consists of 11 residues. With 5 bases removed from V and 8 bases from J, the gap between germline ends came to 9 bases. CDR3 residues: CASSLRSEAFF. The CDR3 DNA follows: TGTGCCAGCAGTCTGCGGTCAGAAGCTTTCTTT. The full variable domain, in which reference TRBV28 and TRBJ1-1 provide the parts outside the CDR3, is DVKVTQSSRYLVKRTGEKVFLECVQDMDHENMFWYRQDPGLGLRLIYFSYDVKMKEKGDIPEGYSVSREKKERFSLILESASTNQTSMYLCASSLRSEAFFGQGTRLTVV.

This clone was counted between two and nine times. This chain connects TRBV10-3 to TRBJ1-5; possible D gene TRBD1, 5 bases. V lost 0 bases and J 6 bases, leaving 15 bases between the germline ends. Germline-derived CDR1 and CDR2 are ENHRY and SYGVKD. The CDR3 covers 16 residues. The chain's CDR3 is CAISESGGAGTQPQHF. The DNA of the CDR3 is TGTGCCATCAGTGAGTCGGGCGGGGCAGGGACTCAGCCCCAGCATTTT.

This clone has only one observation. The V and J genes are TRBV5-4 and TRBJ1-5; 8 bases are a match to TRBD1. The V and J ends lost 1 base and 4 bases, in that order; junction bases with no gene match: 4. Germline V lookup: CDR1 SGHNT, CDR2 YYREEE (reference sequence). The CDR3 spans 15 residues. The CDR3 DNA sequence: TGTGCCAGCAGCTTGCAAGGACAGGGAAATCAGCCCCAGCATTTT. Translated, it gives CASSLQGQGNQPQHF.

V gene TRBV30 combines with J gene TRBJ1-4, with TRBD1 identical over 8 bases. The CDR3 is made up of 14 amino acids. Germline V CDR1 and CDR2: GTSNPN, SVGIG (reference sequence). The V gene end was trimmed by 2 bases and the J gene end by 8 bases; junction bases not matched to a gene: 7. The CDR3 protein is CAWSRTGGKEKLFF. CDR3 DNA sequence: TGTGCCTGGAGTCGCACAGGGGGAAAGGAAAAACTGTTTTTT.

This chain uses TRBV19 with TRBJ1-6; D ambiguous. The CDR3 is 13 amino acids. CDR1 and CDR2 from the germline V gene are LNHDA and SQIVND (reference sequence). Trimming pared 3 bases from V and 9 bases from J, leaving 9 bases between. In nucleotides, the CDR3 is TGTGCCAGTAGTATTGGTATGAGTTCACCCCTCCACTTT. Protein: CASSIGMSSPLHF.

The rearrangement links TRBV9 to TRBJ2-3, with 11 positions matching TRBD2. CDR3 size: 16 residues. The ends lost 3 bases at V and 2 bases at J; junction bases unmatched: 5. Germline-derived CDR1 and CDR2 are SGDLS and YYNGEE. CDR3 region: CASSGTTSGVTDTQYF. In DNA form, the CDR3 reads TGTGCCAGCAGCGGCACGACTAGCGGGGTCACAGATACGCAGTATTTT.

This clone was observed many times. The chain links TRBV6-2 or TRBV6-3 to TRBJ1-5; tentatively, D is TRBD1 (6 bases). The CDR3 is 14 residues long. Trimming left V 2 bases short and J 2 bases short, with 7 bases between. The germline CDR1 and CDR2 sequences are MNHEY and SVGEGT. The CDR3 DNA reads as TGTGCCAGCAGTTACGCAGGGGGCAATCAGCCCCAGCATTTT. Protein product: CASSYAGGNQPQHF.

V and J are TRBV6-1 and TRBJ1-1; TRBD1 matches 7 bases. The V segment lost 1 base and the J segment 4 bases; nucleotides outside the gene matches: 3. Germline V gene data show CDR1 as MNHNS and CDR2 as SASEGT. There are 14 residues in the CDR3. Here the CDR3 DNA reads TGTGCCAGCAGTGAAGTTTCAGGGGGCACTGAAGCTTTCTTT. Translated: CASSEVSGGTEAFF.

CDR3 nucleotide sequence: TGTGCCAGCAGCTTAGCGCGGTCTTCTAACGGAAACTATGGCTACACCTTC. It codes for CASSLARSSNGNYGYTF. The chain couples TRBV7-9 to TRBJ1-2; D ambiguous. There are 17 residues in the CDR3. Germline loops: CDR1 SEHNR, CDR2 FQNEAQ (reference sequence). Between the trimmed V and J ends, which lost 0 bases and 2 bases, there was a span of 16 bases.

This clone was recorded once. The rearrangement uses TRBV18 and TRBJ2-7; TRBD2 is a possible D gene (6 bases). The CDR3 is 14 residues long. The ends were cut back, 3 bases at V and 6 bases at J, with 15 bases in the middle. Germline V gives CDR1 KGHSH, CDR2 LQKENI. CDR3 in DNA: TGTGCCAGCTCACCGGAGGGGATACCCGGCGAGCAGTACTTC. Its translation: CASSPEGIPGEQYF.

This clone was seen only once. The V gene is TRBV27, the J gene TRBJ2-7, with a tentative D call TRBD1 (5 bases). This CDR3 region has 14 residues. Germline V gene data show CDR1 as MNHEY and CDR2 as SMNVEV (reference sequence). Trimming shortened V by 8 bases and J by 0 bases, and 14 bases separated the two germline ends. Here the CDR3 DNA reads TGTGCCAGCCGAGACAGCTCCGACTCCTACGAGCAGTACTTC. This sequence encodes CASRDSSDSYEQYF.

The chain is built from TRBV14 and TRBJ1-6; 11 positions agree with TRBD1. Germline CDR1 SGHDN, CDR2 FVKESK. The CDR3 spans 16 residues. J lost 7 bases, V lost 4 bases, and 6 bases had no gene match. The CDR3 sequence is CASSLIRDRGNSPLHF. CDR3 sequence (DNA): TGTGCCAGCAGCCTTATCCGGGACAGGGGGAATTCACCCCTCCACTTT.

This chain connects TRBV9 to TRBJ2-3; perhaps TRBD2 as D (7 bases). Germline CDR1 SGDLS, CDR2 YYNGEE. With 1 base removed from V and 3 bases from J, the gap between germline ends came to 21 bases. CDR3 size: 18 residues. CDR3 bases: TGTGCCAGCAGCGTATCGCTAGTCGGCGGGGGCCATACAGATACGCAGTATTTT. It specifies CASSVSLVGGGHTDTQYF.

V and J are TRBV6-5 and TRBJ2-2; D is ambiguous. V lost 6 bases and J lost 7, with 6 bases in between. The germline V gene has CDR1 MNHEY and CDR2 SVGAGI. The CDR3 is 11 residues long. The CDR3 nucleotides are TGTGCCAGCAGGCGCCGCGGGGAGCTGTTTTTT. It is translated as CASRRRGELFF.

The chain combines TRBV13 with TRBJ1-1; D is uncertain. The V end was cut by 1 base, the J end by 4 bases, with 10 bases between. This CDR3 spans 14 amino acids. CDR1 and CDR2 from the germline V gene are PRHDT and FYEKMQ (reference sequence). The CDR3 bases are TGTGCCAGCAGCTTAGAATCCGGGAGCACTGAAGCTTTCTTT. Protein: CASSLESGSTEAFF.

This chain connects TRBV5-1 to TRBJ1-6; 8 nucleotides match TRBD1. The CDR3 contains 15 residues. V lost 4 bases, J lost 4 bases, and 4 bases stayed unmatched. CDR1 SGHRS and CDR2 YFSETQ come from the germline V gene. DNA of the CDR3: TGCGCCAGCAGCCCGAACAGGGGGTATAATTCACCCCTCCACTTT. Protein product: CASSPNRGYNSPLHF.

J is TRBJ2-5 and V is TRBV3-1 (or the pseudogene TRBV3-2); D is uncertain. The CDR3 has 14 residues. In germline, CDR1 is LGHDT, CDR2 YNNKEL (reference sequence). Trimming removed 0 bases from V and 4 bases from J, with 9 bases in between. The CDR3 nucleotides are TGTGCCAGCAGCCAAGATATGGTAGCAGAGACCCAGTACTTC. It encodes CASSQDMVAETQYF.

About this clone: At one end the junction does not follow the germline gene, possibly because of a read error. The rearrangement uses TRBV7-7 and TRBJ1-6; 9 bases agree with TRBD1. This CDR3 is built from 13 residues. CDR1 SSHAT and CDR2 FNYEAQ come from the germline V gene (reference sequence). For the CDR3, the DNA is TGTGCTAGCAGCCCCGGGACAGGGACCCCCCTCCACTTT. Residues: CASSPGTGTPLHF.

As for this clone: The sample holds other DNA sequences that translate to the same CDR3. This chain uses TRBV7-9 with TRBJ1-2; D not certain. Trimming removed 4 bases from V and 2 bases from J, with 5 bases in between. Germline CDR1 reads SEHNR; CDR2 reads FQNEAQ (reference sequence). The CDR3 runs 12 residues. The DNA of the CDR3 is TGTGCCAGCAGCTCGGTAAACTATGGCTACACCTTC. This gives the protein CASSSVNYGYTF. The full variable domain, in which reference TRBV7-9 and TRBJ1-2 provide the parts outside the CDR3, is DTGVSQNPRHKITKRGQNVTFRCDPISEHNRLYWYRQTLGQGPEFLTYFQNEAQLEKSRLLSDRFSAERPKGSFSTLEIQRTEQGDSAMYLCASSSVNYGYTFGSGTRLTVV.

This chain uses TRBV7-9 with TRBJ1-1, with 8 bases lining up with TRBD1. CDR1 is SEHNR and CDR2 is FQNEAQ in the germline V gene (reference sequence). V trimming: 5 bases; J trimming: 1 base; junction bases outside the gene matches: 6. This CDR3 is built from 15 residues. DNA of the CDR3: TGTGCCAGCAGCCCAGAACAGGGGGGGAACACTGAAGCTTTCTTT. Translation: CASSPEQGGNTEAFF.

This clone was recorded only once. The chain employs TRBV24-1 and TRBJ2-1; possible D gene TRBD2, 6 bases. Germline V gives CDR1 KGHDR, CDR2 SFDVKD. The CDR3 sequence is 15 residues long. Trimming took 5 bases from V and 2 from J, leaving 12 bases between them. CDR3 region: CATSARLDPYNEQFF. The CDR3 DNA is TGTGCCACCAGTGCCAGACTAGATCCCTACAATGAGCAGTTCTTC.